The rows below give T cell receptor beta chains drawn from one sample of a study of metastatic and nonmetastatic thyroid tumors. TCRdb re-called clones via MiXCR from the PCR reads. Of tens of thousands of clones listed, 4% to 5% are singletons. Sequenced: blood. The origin of the receptors is a female donor with papillary thyroid cancer or a benign thyroid nodule (not recorded which). Some clones in this sample may be carry-over from other donors' samples. The CDR3 runs from the conserved cysteine through the conserved F or W. The order of the fields is V gene, D gene, J gene, clone size, CDR3 DNA, CDR3 protein. D genes are given only for firm matches. Clone size is given for some rows only: seen once, a few or many times, or a class if the clone is expanded.

>TRBV6-1|TRBD1|TRBJ1-1|few
TGTGCCAGCAGTGATGACAGGGGGCGCGTCGCCACTGAAGCTTTCTTT
CASSDDRGRVATEAFF
>TRBV7-8|TRBD2|TRBJ2-7|many
TGTGCCAGCACCCTAGCGGGTAGCGGGAGCTCCTACGAGCAGTACTTC
CASTLAGSGSSYEQYF
>TRBV7-9|TRBD2|TRBJ2-1|many
TGTGCCAGCAGCGGGATACGGGCGGGAGACTACAATGAGCAGTTCTTC
CASSGIRAGDYNEQFF
>TRBV11-3|.|TRBJ1-2|few
TGTGCCAGCAGCGGTGTAAACTATGGCTACACCTTC
CASSGVNYGYTF
>TRBV12-3/TRBV12-4|TRBD2|TRBJ2-7|few
TGTGCCAGCACCGTCACTAGCGGGGGCTCCTACGAGCAGTACTTC
CASTVTSGGSYEQYF
>TRBV5-4|.|TRBJ2-7|many
TGTGCCAGCAGCCTTCAGAGGAGCGAGCAGTACTTC
CASSLQRSEQYF
>TRBV27|.|TRBJ2-4|many
TGTGCCAGCAGTTTAAGGGCCTATGGGTGGGAAAACATTCAGTACTTC
CASSLRAYGWENIQYF
>TRBV12-3/TRBV12-4|.|TRBJ1-3|few
TGTGCCAGCAGTTTAAGGGGGGCTGGAAACACCATATATTTT
CASSLRGAGNTIYF
>TRBV5-1|TRBD1|TRBJ1-2|few
TGCGCCAGCAGCTCGGACAGGGGGCCCCTCTACACCTTC
CASSSDRGPLYTF
>TRBV28|.|TRBJ2-1|few
TGTGCCGGAGAGTACAATGAGCAGTTCTTC
CAGEYNEQFF
>TRBV27|TRBD1|TRBJ2-2|medium-sized
TGTGCCAGCAGTTGGACAGGAACTAACACCGGGGAGCTGTTTTTT
CASSWTGTNTGELFF
>TRBV30|.|TRBJ2-3|many
TGTGCCTGGAGTGTAAAGGGCACAGATACGCAGTATTTT
CAWSVKGTDTQYF
>TRBV24-1|.|TRBJ2-3|.
TGTGCCACCAGTGATTTATCTGAGACAGATACGCAGTATTTT
CATSDLSETDTQYF
>TRBV2|.|TRBJ1-6|few
TGTGCCAGCCGGACACCTAATAATTCACCCCTCCACTTT
CASRTPNNSPLHF
>TRBV7-9|.|TRBJ2-7|many
TGTGCCAGCAGCGCAAAGGGACATCTGGAGCAGTACTTC
CASSAKGHLEQYF
>TRBV20-1|TRBD2|TRBJ2-7|.
TGCAGTGCTAGGGGACTAGCGGGATACGAGCAGTACTTC
CSARGLAGYEQYF
>TRBV11-3|.|TRBJ2-7|medium-sized
TGTGCCAGCAGCCCGGGGACACACGAGCAGTACTTC
CASSPGTHEQYF
>TRBV5-1|.|TRBJ2-5|many
TGCGCCAGCAGCTTGGTAGAGACCCAGTACTTC
CASSLVETQYF
>TRBV7-3|.|TRBJ2-2|many
TGTGCCAGCAGAAAGAACACCGGGGAGCTGTTTTTT
CASRKNTGELFF
>TRBV12-3/TRBV12-4|.|TRBJ1-1|few
TGTGCCAGCATTTTTCGAGCGGGGGCAAAGACGGAAGCTTTCTTT
CASIFRAGAKTEAFF
>TRBV29-1|.|TRBJ2-7|many
TGCAGCGTTGGGATAGGTGCCCTCGACGAGCAGTACTTC
CSVGIGALDEQYF
>TRBV27|.|TRBJ1-6|medium-sized
TGTGCCAGCAGACCCCTACTGGGCTCGAGTTCACCCCTCCACTTT
CASRPLLGSSSPLHF